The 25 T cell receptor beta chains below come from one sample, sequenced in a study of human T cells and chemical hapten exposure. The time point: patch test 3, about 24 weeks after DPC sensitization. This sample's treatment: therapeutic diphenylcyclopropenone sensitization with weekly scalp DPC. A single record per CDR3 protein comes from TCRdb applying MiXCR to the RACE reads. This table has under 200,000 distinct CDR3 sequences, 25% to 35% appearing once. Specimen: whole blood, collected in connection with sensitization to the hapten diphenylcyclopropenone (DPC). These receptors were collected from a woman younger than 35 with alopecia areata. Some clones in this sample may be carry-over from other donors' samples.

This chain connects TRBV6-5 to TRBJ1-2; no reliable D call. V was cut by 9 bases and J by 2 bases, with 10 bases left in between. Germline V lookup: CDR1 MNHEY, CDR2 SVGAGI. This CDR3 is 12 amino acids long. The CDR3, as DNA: TGTGCCAGGTTAGGCGGGAACTATGGCTACACCTTC. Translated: CARLGGNYGYTF.

The CDR3 loop reads CASSLARGANVLTF. CDR3 bases: TGTGCCAGCAGCTTGGCCCGTGGGGCCAACGTCCTGACTTTC. The rearrangement joins TRBV5-5 to TRBJ2-6; D gene unclear. Trimming took off 0 bases at V and 3 bases at J, with 4 bases between the two ends. Germline-derived CDR1 and CDR2 are SGHKS and YYEKEE (reference sequence). The CDR3 is made up of 14 amino acids.

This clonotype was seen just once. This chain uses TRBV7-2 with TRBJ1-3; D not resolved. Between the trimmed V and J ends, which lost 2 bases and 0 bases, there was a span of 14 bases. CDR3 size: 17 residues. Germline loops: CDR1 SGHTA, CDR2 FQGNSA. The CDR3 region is CASSLFSHSVSGNTIYF. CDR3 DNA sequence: TGTGCCAGCAGCTTATTCTCCCACAGTGTCTCTGGAAACACCATATATTTT. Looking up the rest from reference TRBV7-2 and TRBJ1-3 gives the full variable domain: GAGVSQSPSNKVTEKGKDVELRCDPISGHTALYWYRQSLGQGLEFLIYFQGNSAPDKSGLPSDRFSAERTGGSVSTLTIQRTQQEDSAVYLCASSLFSHSVSGNTIYFGEGSWLTVV.

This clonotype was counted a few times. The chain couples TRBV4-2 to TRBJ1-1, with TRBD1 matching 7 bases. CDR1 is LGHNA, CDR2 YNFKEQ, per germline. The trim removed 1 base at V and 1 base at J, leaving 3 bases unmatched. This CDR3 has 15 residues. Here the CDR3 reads CASSQAGQQNTEAFF. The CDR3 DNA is TGTGCCAGCAGCCAAGCGGGACAGCAGAACACTGAAGCTTTCTTT.

The CDR3 is CATSDRGYNEQFF. DNA of the CDR3: TGTGCCACCAGTGATAGAGGGTACAATGAGCAGTTCTTC. The chain uses TRBV24-1 and TRBJ2-1; tentatively, D is TRBD2 (5 bases). Germline assignment: CDR1 KGHDR and CDR2 SFDVKD. V was pared by 3 bases and J by 4 bases, with 6 bases between. The CDR3 extends over 13 amino acids.

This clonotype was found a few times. CDR3 residues: CASSPLSPRGLHWSTDTQYF. DNA of the CDR3: TGTGCCAGCAGCCCCCTATCCCCCCGGGGTCTACACTGGAGCACAGATACGCAGTATTTT. The chain recombines TRBV4-2 with TRBJ2-3; the D gene is possibly TRBD2 (5 bases). CDR3 length equals 20 residues. Trimming left V 4 bases short and J 0 bases short, with 26 bases between. CDR1 is LGHNA and CDR2 is YNFKEQ in the germline V gene.

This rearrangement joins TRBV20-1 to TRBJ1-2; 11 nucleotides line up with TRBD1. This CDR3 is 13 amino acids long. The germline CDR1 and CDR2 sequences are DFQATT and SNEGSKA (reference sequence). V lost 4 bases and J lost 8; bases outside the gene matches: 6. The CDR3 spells CSAMIRDRGGYTF. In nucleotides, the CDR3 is TGCAGTGCTATGATCCGGGACAGGGGGGGCTACACCTTC.

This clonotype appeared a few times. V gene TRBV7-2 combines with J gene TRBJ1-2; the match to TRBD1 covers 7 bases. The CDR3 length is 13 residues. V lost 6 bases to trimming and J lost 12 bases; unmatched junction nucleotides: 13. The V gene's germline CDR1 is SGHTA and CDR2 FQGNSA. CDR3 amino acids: CASRLTGTVDDTF. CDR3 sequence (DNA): TGTGCCAGCAGGTTAACTGGGACAGTAGACGACACCTTC.

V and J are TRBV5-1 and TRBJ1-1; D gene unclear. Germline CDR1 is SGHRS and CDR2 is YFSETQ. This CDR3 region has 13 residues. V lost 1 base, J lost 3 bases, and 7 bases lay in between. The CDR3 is CASSLRGDTEAFF. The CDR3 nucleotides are TGCGCCAGCAGCTTGCGGGGAGACACTGAAGCTTTCTTT. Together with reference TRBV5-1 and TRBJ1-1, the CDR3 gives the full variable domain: KAGVTQTPRYLIKTRGQQVTLSCSPISGHRSVSWYQQTPGQGLQFLFEYFSETQRNKGNFPGRFSGRQFSNSRSEMNVSTLELGDSALYLCASSLRGDTEAFFGQGTRLTVV.

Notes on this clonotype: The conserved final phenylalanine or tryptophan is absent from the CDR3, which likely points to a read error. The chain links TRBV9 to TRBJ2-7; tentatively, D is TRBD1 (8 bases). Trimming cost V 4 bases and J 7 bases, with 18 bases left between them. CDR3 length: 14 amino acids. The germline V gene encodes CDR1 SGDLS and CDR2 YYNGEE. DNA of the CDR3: TGTGCCAGCAGCCCCGTCCCACAGGGGGGGGAGCAGTACTCC. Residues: CASSPVPQGGEQYS.

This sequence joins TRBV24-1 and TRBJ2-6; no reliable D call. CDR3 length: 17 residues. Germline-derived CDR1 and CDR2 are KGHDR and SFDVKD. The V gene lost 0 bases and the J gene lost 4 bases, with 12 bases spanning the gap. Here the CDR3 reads CATSDLSAGSGANVLTF. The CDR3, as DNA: TGTGCCACCAGTGATTTGAGTGCCGGGTCCGGGGCCAACGTCCTGACTTTC.

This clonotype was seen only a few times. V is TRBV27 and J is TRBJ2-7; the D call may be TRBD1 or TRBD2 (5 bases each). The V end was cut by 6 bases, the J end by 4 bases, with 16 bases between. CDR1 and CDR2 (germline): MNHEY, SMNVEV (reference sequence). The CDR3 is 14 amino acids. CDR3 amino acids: CASSRPGAPYEQYF. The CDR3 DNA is TGTGCCAGCAGCCGACCCGGGGCTCCTTACGAGCAGTACTTC.

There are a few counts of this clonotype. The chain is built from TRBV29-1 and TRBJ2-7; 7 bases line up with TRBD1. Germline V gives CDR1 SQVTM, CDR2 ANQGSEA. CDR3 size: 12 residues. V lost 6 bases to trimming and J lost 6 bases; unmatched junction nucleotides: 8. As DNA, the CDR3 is TGCAGCGTCCACACAGGGGCGCGCGAGCAGTACTTC. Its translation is CSVHTGAREQYF.

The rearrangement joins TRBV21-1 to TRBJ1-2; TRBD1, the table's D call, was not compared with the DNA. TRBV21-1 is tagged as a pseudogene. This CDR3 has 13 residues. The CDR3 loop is CASSASGAYGYTF. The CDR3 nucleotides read TGTGCCAGCAGCGCATCAGGGGCCTATGGCTACACCTTC.

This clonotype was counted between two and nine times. CDR3 sequence reads: CASSSWPGEKLFF. The CDR3 region has the DNA TGTGCCAGCAGCTCTTGGCCGGGTGAAAAACTGTTTTTT. V gene TRBV5-6 combines with J gene TRBJ1-4; D unresolved. This CDR3 has 13 amino acids. V lost 3 bases and J lost 7, with 10 bases in between. Germline V gives CDR1 SGHDT, CDR2 YYEEEE.

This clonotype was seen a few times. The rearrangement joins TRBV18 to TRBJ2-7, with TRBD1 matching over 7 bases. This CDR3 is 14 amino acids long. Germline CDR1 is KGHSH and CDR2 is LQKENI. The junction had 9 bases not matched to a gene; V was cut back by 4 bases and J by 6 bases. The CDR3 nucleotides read TGTGCCAGCTCACAAACAGGGGTAGGAGGCGAGCAGTACTTC. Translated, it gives CASSQTGVGGEQYF.

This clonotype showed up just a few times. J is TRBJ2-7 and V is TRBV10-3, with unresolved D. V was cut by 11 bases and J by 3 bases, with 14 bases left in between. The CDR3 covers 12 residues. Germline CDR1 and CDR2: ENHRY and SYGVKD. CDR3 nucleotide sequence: TGTGCCTTACCGACAATGTGCTACGAGCAGTACTTC. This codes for CALPTMCYEQYF.

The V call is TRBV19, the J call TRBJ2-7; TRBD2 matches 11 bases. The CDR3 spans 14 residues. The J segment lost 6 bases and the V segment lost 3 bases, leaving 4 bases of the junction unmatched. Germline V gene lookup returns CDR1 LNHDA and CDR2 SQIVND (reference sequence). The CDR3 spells CASSIHGTSGEQYF. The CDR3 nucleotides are TGTGCCAGTAGTATCCACGGGACTAGCGGCGAGCAGTACTTC.

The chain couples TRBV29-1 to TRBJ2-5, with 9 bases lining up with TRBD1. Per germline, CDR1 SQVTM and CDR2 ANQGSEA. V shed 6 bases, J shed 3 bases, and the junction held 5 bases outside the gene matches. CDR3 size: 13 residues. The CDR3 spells CSVGQGYEETQYF. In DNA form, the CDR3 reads TGCAGCGTGGGACAGGGATACGAAGAGACCCAGTACTTC.

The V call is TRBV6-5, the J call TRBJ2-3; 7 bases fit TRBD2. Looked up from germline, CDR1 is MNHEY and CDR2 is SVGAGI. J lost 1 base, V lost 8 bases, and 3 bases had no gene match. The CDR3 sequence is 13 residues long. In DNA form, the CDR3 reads TGTGCCAGCCAGCGGGGCCGCACAGATACGCAGTATTTT. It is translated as CASQRGRTDTQYF.

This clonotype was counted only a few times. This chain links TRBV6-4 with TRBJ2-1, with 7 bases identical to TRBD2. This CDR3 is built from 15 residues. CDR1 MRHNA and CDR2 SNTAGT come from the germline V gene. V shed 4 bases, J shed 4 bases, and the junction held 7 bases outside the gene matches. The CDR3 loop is CASSVTREGYNEQFF. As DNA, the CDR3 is TGTGCCAGCAGTGTTACGAGGGAGGGTTACAATGAGCAGTTCTTC.

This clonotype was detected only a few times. This chain's CDR3 is CASSPRTGTGANVLTF. The CDR3 coding sequence is TGCGCCAGCAGCCCACGGACGGGGACTGGGGCCAACGTCCTGACTTTC. The chain combines TRBV4-3 with TRBJ2-6, with D possibly being TRBD2 (5 bases). Trimming took 4 bases from V and 2 from J, leaving 12 bases between them. The CDR3 runs to 16 residues. Looked up from germline, CDR1 is LGHNA and CDR2 is YSLEER.

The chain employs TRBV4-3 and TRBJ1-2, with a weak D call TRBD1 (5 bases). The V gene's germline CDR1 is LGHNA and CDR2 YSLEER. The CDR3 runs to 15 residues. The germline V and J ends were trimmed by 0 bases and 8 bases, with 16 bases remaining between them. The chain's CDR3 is CASSQDFRAPVGYTF. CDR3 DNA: TGCGCCAGCAGCCAAGATTTCAGGGCCCCTGTGGGCTACACCTTC.

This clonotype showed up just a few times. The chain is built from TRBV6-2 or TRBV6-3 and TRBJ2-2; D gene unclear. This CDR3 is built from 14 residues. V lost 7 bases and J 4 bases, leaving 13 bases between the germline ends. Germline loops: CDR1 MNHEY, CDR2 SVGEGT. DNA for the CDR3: TGTGCCAGCACCATCGACTCCATCACCGGGGAGCTGTTTTTT. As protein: CASTIDSITGELFF.

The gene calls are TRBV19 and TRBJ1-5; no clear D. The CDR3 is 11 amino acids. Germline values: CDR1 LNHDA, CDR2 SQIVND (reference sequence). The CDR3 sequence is CAGGGNQPQHF. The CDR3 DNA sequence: TGTGCGGGCGGAGGCAATCAGCCCCAGCATTTT.